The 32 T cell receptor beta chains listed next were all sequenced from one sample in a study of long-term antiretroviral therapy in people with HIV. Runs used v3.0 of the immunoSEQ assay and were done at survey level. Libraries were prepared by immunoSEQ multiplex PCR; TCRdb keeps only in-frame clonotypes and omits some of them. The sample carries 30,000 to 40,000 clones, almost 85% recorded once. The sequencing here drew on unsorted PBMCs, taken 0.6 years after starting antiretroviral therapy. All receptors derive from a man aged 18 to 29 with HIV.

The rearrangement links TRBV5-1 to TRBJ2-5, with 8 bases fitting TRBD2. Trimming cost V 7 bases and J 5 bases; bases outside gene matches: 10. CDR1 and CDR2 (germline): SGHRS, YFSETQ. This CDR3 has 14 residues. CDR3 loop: CASSGGRTRETQYF. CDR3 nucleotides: TGCGCCAGCTCTGGCGGGAGGACGAGGGAGACCCAGTACTTC.

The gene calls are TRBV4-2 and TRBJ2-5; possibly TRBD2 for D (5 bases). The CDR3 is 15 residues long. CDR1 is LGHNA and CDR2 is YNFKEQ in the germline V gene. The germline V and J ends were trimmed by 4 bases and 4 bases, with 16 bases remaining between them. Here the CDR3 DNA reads TGTGCCAGCAGCCCTCAAGCGAGGGCGGGAGAGACCCAGTACTTC. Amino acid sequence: CASSPQARAGETQYF.

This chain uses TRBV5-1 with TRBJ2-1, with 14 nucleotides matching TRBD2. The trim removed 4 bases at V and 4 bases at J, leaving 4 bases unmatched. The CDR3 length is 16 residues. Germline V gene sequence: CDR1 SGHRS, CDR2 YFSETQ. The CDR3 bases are TGCGCCAGCAGCCCGGGGACTAGCGGGGGTTACAATGAGCAGTTCTTC. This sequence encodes CASSPGTSGGYNEQFF.

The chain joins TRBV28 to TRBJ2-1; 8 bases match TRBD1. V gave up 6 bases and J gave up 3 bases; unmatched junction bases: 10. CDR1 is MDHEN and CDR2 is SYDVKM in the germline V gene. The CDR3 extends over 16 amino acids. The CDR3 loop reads CASRQPGQGGYNEQFF. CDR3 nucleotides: TGTGCCAGCAGACAGCCCGGACAGGGCGGCTACAATGAGCAGTTCTTC.

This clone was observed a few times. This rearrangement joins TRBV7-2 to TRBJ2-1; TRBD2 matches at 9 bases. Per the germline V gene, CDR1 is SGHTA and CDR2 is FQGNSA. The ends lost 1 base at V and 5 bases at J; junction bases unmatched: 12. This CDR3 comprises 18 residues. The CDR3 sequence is CASSLDRTAGGPDNEQFF. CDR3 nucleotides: TGTGCCAGCAGCTTAGATAGAACCGCGGGAGGGCCGGACAATGAGCAGTTCTTC.

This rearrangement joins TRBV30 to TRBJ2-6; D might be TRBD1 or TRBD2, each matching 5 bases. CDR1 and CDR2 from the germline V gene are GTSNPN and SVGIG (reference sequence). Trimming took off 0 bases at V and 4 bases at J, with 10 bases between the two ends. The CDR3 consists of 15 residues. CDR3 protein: CAWSVWGSGANVLTF. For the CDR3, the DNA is TGTGCCTGGAGTGTATGGGGGTCCGGGGCCAACGTCCTGACTTTC.

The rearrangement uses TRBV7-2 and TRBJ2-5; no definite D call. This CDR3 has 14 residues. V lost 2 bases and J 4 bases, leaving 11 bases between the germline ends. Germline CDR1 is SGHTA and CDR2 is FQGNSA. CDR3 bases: TGTGCCAGCAGCTTAACACCAGGTGGAGAGACCCAGTACTTC. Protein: CASSLTPGGETQYF.

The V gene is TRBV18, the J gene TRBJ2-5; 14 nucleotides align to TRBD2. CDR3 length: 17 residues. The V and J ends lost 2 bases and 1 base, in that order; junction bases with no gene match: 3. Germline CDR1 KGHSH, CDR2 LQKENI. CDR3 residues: CASSPRLAGGTQETQYF. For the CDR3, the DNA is TGTGCCAGCTCACCAAGACTAGCGGGAGGGACCCAAGAGACCCAGTACTTC.

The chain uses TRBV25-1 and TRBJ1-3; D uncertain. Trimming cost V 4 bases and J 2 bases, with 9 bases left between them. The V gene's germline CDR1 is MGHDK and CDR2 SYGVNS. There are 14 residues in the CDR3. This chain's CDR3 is CASSVTSAGNTIYF. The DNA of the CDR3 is TGTGCCAGCAGTGTAACAAGCGCTGGAAACACCATATATTTT.

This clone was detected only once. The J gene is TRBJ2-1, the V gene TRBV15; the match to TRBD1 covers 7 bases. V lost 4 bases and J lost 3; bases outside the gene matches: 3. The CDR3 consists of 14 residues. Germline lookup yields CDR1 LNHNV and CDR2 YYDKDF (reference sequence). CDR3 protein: CATSIRDSYNEQFF. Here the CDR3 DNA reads TGTGCCACCAGCATTCGGGACAGCTACAATGAGCAGTTCTTC.

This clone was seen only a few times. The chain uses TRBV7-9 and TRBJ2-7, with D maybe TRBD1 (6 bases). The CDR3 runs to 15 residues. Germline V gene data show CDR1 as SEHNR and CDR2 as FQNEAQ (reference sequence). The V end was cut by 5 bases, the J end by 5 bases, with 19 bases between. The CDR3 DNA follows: TGTGCCAGCAGCCCTAGCCTACAGGGTGTGGACGAGCAGTACTTC. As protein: CASSPSLQGVDEQYF.

The CDR3, as DNA: TGCGCCAGCAGCCCCTGGCAGGGTGACACCGGGGAGCTGTTTTTT. Translation: CASSPWQGDTGELFF. This chain joins TRBV5-1 and TRBJ2-2; D might be TRBD1 (5 bases). The CDR3 length is 15 residues. The ends were cut back, 4 bases at V and 3 bases at J, with 13 bases in the middle. Per germline, CDR1 SGHRS and CDR2 YFSETQ.

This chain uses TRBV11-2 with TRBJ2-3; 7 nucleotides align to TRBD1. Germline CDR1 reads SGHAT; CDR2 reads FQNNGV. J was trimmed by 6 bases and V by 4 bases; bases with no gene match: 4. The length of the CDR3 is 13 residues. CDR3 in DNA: TGTGCCAGCAGCTGGATCAGGGGGGATACGCAGTATTTT. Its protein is CASSWIRGDTQYF.

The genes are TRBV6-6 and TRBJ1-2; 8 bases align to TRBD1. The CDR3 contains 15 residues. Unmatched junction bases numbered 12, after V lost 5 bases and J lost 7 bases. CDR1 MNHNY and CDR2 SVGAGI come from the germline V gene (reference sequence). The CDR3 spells CASSPRGTGNSGYTF. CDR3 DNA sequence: TGTGCCAGCAGTCCACGCGGGACAGGTAATAGTGGCTACACCTTC.

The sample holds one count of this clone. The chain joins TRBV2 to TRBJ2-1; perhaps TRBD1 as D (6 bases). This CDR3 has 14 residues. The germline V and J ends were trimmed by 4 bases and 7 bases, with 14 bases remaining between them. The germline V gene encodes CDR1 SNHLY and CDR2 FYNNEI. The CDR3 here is CASSAGAARNEQFF. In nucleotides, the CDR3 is TGTGCCAGCAGTGCAGGGGCGGCTAGGAATGAGCAGTTCTTC.

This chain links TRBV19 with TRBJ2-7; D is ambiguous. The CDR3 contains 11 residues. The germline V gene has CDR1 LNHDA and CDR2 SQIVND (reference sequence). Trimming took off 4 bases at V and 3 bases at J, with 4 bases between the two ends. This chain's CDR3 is CASSNLYEQYF. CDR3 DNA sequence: TGTGCCAGTAGTAATCTCTACGAGCAGTACTTC.

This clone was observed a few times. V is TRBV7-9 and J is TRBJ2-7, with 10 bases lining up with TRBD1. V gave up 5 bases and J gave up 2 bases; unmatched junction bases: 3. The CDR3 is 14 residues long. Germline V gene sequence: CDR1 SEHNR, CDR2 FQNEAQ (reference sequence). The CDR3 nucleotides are TGTGCCAGCAGCCCAGGACAGGGGGCCTACGAGCAGTACTTC. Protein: CASSPGQGAYEQYF. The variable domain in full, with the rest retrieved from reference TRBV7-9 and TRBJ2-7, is DTGVSQNPRHKITKRGQNVTFRCDPISEHNRLYWYRQTLGQGPEFLTYFQNEAQLEKSRLLSDRFSAERPKGSFSTLEIQRTEQGDSAMYLCASSPGQGAYEQYFGPGTRLTVT.

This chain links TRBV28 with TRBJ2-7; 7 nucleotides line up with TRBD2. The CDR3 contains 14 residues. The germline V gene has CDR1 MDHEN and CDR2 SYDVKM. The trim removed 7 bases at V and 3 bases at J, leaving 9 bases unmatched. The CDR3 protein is CASTRLGGYYEQYF. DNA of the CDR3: TGTGCCAGCACCAGACTCGGGGGGTACTACGAGCAGTACTTC.

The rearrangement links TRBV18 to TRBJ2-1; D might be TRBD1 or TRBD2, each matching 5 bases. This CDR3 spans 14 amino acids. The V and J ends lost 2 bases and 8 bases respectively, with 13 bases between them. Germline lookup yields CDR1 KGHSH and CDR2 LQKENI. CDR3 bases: TGTGCCAGCTCACCAGGGACGTCCCGGGATGAGCAGTTCTTC. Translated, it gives CASSPGTSRDEQFF.

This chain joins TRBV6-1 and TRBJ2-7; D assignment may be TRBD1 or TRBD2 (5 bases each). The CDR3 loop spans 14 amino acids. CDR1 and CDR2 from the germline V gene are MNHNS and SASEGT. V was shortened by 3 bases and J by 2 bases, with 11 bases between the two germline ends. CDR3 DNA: TGTGCCAGCAGTGATGGGGGTCGCCCCTACGAGCAGTACTTC. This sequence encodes CASSDGGRPYEQYF.

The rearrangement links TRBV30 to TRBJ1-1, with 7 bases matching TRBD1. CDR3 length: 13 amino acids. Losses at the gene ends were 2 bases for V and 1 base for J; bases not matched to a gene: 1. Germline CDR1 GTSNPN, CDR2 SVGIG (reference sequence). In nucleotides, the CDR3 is TGTGCCTGGAGTAACAGGGGGAACACTGAAGCTTTCTTT. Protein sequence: CAWSNRGNTEAFF.

The CDR3 DNA sequence: TGTGCCAGCAGCTTAAGAACAGGGAGGAATGGGGAGACCCAGTACTTC. Amino acids: CASSLRTGRNGETQYF. The chain recombines TRBV11-2 with TRBJ2-5; D may correspond to TRBD1 or TRBD2 (6 bases each). CDR1 is SGHAT, CDR2 FQNNGV, per germline. With 2 bases removed from V and 5 bases from J, the gap between germline ends came to 18 bases. The CDR3 extends over 16 amino acids.

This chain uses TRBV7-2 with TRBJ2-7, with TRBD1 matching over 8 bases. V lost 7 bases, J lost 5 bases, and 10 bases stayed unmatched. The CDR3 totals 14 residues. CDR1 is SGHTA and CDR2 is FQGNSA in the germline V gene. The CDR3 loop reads CASNAGQVWHEQYF. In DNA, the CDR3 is TGTGCCAGCAACGCGGGACAGGTATGGCACGAGCAGTACTTC.

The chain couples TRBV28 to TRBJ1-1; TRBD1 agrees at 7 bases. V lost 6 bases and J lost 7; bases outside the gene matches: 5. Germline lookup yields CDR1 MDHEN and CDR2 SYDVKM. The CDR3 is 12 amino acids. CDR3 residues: CASRLRTGEAFF. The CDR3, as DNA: TGTGCCAGCAGACTAAGGACAGGTGAAGCTTTCTTT. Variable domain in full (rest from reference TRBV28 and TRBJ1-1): DVKVTQSSRYLVKRTGEKVFLECVQDMDHENMFWYRQDPGLGLRLIYFSYDVKMKEKGDIPEGYSVSREKKERFSLILESASTNQTSMYLCASRLRTGEAFFGQGTRLTVV.

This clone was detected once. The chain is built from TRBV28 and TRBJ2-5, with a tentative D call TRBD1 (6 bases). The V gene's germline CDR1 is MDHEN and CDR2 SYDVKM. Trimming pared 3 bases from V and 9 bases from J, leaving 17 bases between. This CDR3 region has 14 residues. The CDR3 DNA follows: TGTGCCAGCAGTTTGCACAGGGAGAGACAGCCCCAGTACTTC. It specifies CASSLHRERQPQYF.

The CDR3 spells CASSKGLAGGPYNEQFF. The CDR3 DNA reads as TGTGCCAGCAGTAAAGGACTAGCGGGAGGTCCATACAATGAGCAGTTCTTC. This sequence joins TRBV6-1 and TRBJ2-1; 14 positions match TRBD2. Germline CDR1 reads MNHNS; CDR2 reads SASEGT. This CDR3 has 17 residues. V lost 5 bases, J lost 4 bases, and 7 bases stayed unmatched.

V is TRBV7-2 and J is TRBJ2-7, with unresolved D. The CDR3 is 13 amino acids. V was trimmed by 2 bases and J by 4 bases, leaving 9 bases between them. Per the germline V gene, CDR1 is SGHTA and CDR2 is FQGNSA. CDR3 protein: CASSLSGRYEQYF. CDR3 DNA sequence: TGTGCCAGCAGCTTATCTGGCAGATACGAGCAGTACTTC.

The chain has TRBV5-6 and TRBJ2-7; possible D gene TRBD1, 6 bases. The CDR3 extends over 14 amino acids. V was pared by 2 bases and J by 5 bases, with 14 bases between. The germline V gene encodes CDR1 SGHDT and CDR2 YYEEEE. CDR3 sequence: CASSLRDNRDEQYF. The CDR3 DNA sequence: TGTGCCAGCAGCTTACGAGATAACAGGGACGAGCAGTACTTC. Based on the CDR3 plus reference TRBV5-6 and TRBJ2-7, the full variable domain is DAGVTQSPTHLIKTRGQQVTLRCSPKSGHDTVSWYQQALGQGPQFIFQYYEEEERQRGNFPDRFSGHQFPNYSSELNVNALLLGDSALYLCASSLRDNRDEQYFGPGTRLTVT.

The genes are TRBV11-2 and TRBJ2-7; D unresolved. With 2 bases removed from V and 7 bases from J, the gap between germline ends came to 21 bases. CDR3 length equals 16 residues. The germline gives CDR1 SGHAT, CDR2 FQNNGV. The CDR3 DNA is TGTGCCAGCAGCTTAATTGGTAGGGCGCCGTCAGAGGAGCAGTACTTC. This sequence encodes CASSLIGRAPSEEQYF.

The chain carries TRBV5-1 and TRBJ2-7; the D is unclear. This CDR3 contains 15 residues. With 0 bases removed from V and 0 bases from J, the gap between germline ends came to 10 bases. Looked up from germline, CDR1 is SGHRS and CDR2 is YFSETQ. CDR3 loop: CASSLVSPVSYEQYF. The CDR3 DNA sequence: TGCGCCAGCAGCTTGGTTTCCCCAGTCTCCTACGAGCAGTACTTC.

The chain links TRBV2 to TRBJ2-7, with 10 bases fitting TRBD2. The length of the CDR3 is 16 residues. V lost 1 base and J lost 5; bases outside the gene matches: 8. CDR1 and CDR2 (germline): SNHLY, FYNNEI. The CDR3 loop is CASSEGPSGRADEQYF. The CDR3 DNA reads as TGTGCCAGCAGTGAAGGGCCGAGCGGGAGGGCCGACGAGCAGTACTTC.

This CDR3 reads CASSLGRTNTEAFF. For the CDR3, the DNA is TGCGCCAGCAGCTTGGGCAGGACGAACACTGAAGCTTTCTTT. This chain joins TRBV5-1 and TRBJ1-1; D remains ambiguous. The germline V gene encodes CDR1 SGHRS and CDR2 YFSETQ. This CDR3 has 14 amino acids. The V gene lost 0 bases and the J gene lost 1 base, with 7 bases spanning the gap. Combining the CDR3 with reference TRBV5-1 and TRBJ1-1 gives the whole variable domain KAGVTQTPRYLIKTRGQQVTLSCSPISGHRSVSWYQQTPGQGLQFLFEYFSETQRNKGNFPGRFSGRQFSNSRSEMNVSTLELGDSALYLCASSLGRTNTEAFFGQGTRLTVV.